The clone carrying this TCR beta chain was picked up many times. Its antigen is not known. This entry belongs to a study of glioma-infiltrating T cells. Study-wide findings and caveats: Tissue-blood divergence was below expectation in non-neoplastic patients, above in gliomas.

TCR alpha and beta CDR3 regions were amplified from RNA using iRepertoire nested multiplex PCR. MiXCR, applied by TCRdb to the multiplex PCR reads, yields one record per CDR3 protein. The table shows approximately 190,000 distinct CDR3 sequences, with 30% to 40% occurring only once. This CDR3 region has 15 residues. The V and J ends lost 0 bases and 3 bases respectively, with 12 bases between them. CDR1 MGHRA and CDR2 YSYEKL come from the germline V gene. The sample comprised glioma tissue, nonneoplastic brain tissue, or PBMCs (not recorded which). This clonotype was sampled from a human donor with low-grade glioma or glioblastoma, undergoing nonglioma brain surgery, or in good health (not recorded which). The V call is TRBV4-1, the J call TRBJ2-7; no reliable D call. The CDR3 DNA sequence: TGCGCCAGCAGCCAAGATAACGTATATAGCTACGAGCAGTACTTC. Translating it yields CASSQDNVYSYEQYF.